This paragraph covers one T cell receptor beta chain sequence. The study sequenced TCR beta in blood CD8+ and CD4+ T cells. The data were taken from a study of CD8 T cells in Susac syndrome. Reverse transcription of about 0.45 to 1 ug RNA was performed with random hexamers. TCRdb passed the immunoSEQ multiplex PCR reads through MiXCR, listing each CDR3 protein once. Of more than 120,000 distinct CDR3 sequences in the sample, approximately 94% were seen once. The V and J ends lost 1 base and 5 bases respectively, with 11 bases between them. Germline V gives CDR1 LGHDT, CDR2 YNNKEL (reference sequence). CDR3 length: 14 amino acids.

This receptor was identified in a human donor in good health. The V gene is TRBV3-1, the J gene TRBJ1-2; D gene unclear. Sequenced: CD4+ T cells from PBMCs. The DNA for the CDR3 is TGTGCCAGCAGCCAAGCTCACAGCCTTTATGGCTACACCTTC. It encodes CASSQAHSLYGYTF.